The next 3 T cell receptor beta chains were all read from a single sample in a study of cytomegalovirus exposure and HLA in healthy donors. Data came from immunoSEQ multiplex PCR; TCRdb stores just in-frame clones and leaves some out. The sample contains 55,000 to 70,000 clones, around 94% of which appear only once. Source material: PBMCs. The source is a man between 18 and 29 years old in good health and CMV-seronegative.

V is TRBV20-1 and J is TRBJ2-1, with no clear D. V was shortened by 2 bases and J by 8 bases, with 7 bases between the two germline ends. CDR3 length: 11 amino acids. Looked up from germline, CDR1 is DFQATT and CDR2 is SNEGSKA (reference sequence). The CDR3 coding sequence is TGCAGTGCTAGATTAGTCGATGAGCAGTTCTTC. Amino acid sequence: CSARLVDEQFF.

CDR3 region: CASSPDRDTEAFF. In nucleotides, the CDR3 is TGCGCCAGCAGTCCGGACAGGGATACTGAAGCTTTCTTT. The chain employs TRBV5-1 and TRBJ1-1; TRBD1 agrees at 8 bases. CDR1 SGHRS and CDR2 YFSETQ come from the germline V gene. The CDR3 totals 13 residues. J was trimmed by 5 bases and V by 5 bases; bases with no gene match: 5.

The CDR3 coding sequence is TGTGCCAGCAGCTTGGCGGCCTACGAGCAGTACTTC. Its translation: CASSLAAYEQYF. The gene calls are TRBV11-2 and TRBJ2-7; D gene uncertain. The germline V and J ends were trimmed by 3 bases and 2 bases, with 5 bases remaining between them. This CDR3 region has 12 residues. Germline-derived CDR1 and CDR2 are SGHAT and FQNNGV. The full variable domain, completed using reference TRBV11-2 and TRBJ2-7, is EAGVAQSPRYKIIEKRQSVAFWCNPISGHATLYWYQQILGQGPKLLIQFQNNGVVDDSQLPKDRFSAERLKGVDSTLKIQPAKLEDSAVYLCASSLAAYEQYFGPGTRLTVT.